Listed below are T cell receptor beta chains from one sample, sequenced in a study of T cell responses to AZD1222 COVID-19 vaccine. Profiled with immunoSEQ multiplex PCR; TCRdb holds only in-frame clones, not every one. Of about 99,000 clones in the sample, approximately 88% were seen once. Specimen: peripheral blood, collected on day 0 of AZD1222 vaccination. The receptors come from an adult in good health. CDR3s include the opening cysteine and the closing phenylalanine or tryptophan. The D gene is left open where the match is weak. Only part of the rows carry a size: once, few, many, or a class if the clone is expanded.

v_gene	d_gene	j_gene	abundance	CDR3aa	CDR3nt
TRBV28	.	TRBJ1-5	.	CASSTGPSNQPQHF	TGTGCCAGCAGTACAGGACCAAGCAATCAGCCCCAGCATTTT
TRBV27	.	TRBJ2-3	.	CASSIQGTDTQYF	TGTGCCAGCAGTATCCAGGGCACAGATACGCAGTATTTT
TRBV7-2	TRBD2	TRBJ2-5	.	CASSLPPVGGSETQYF	TGTGCCAGCAGCCTTCCCCCGGTCGGCGGGAGTGAGACCCAGTACTTC
TRBV2	.	TRBJ2-3	.	CASSVLVDTQYF	TGTGCCAGCAGTGTTTTAGTGGATACGCAGTATTTT
TRBV27	.	TRBJ2-3	.	CASSSPGPAQTSQYF	TGTGCCAGCAGTTCCCCGGGCCCAGCACAGACGTCGCAGTATTTT
TRBV6-6	.	TRBJ1-6	.	CASIRGEGNSPLHF	TGTGCCAGCATAAGGGGAGAAGGTAACTCACCCCTCCACTTT
TRBV7-6	.	TRBJ2-7	.	CASAGNSYEQYF	TGTGCCAGCGCAGGCAACTCCTACGAGCAGTACTTC
TRBV6-5	.	TRBJ1-1	.	CASGLAGHGAEAFF	TGTGCCAGCGGCTTGGCGGGACATGGCGCTGAAGCTTTCTTT
TRBV5-6	.	TRBJ1-3	.	CASSDGLFSGNTIYF	TGTGCCAGCAGTGATGGACTCTTCTCTGGAAACACCATATATTTT
TRBV7-9	.	TRBJ1-5	.	CATRAGLNQPQHF	TGTGCCACGAGGGCAGGCCTCAATCAGCCCCAGCATTTT
TRBV18	.	TRBJ1-2	.	CASSPSTELREGYTF	TGTGCCAGCTCACCCTCGACAGAGTTACGTGAGGGCTACACCTTC
TRBV27	.	TRBJ2-3	.	CASSLWAPSTDTQYF	TGTGCCAGCAGTTTATGGGCGCCTAGCACAGATACGCAGTATTTT
TRBV6-5	.	TRBJ2-7	.	CASSPRDGGLAEQYF	TGTGCCAGCAGTCCCCGGGACGGGGGCCTTGCCGAGCAGTACTTC
TRBV6-5	TRBD2	TRBJ2-1	.	CASSVAGFLFF	TGTGCCAGCAGCGTAGCGGGTTTCTTGTTCTTC
TRBV4-2	.	TRBJ2-2	.	CASSQDLAGNTGELFF	TGTGCCAGCAGCCAAGATCTCGCGGGGAACACCGGGGAGCTGTTTTTT
TRBV5-1	.	TRBJ1-2	.	CASSLIGARGYTF	TGCGCCAGCAGCCTTATAGGGGCTAGGGGCTACACCTTC
TRBV19	TRBD1	TRBJ1-2	.	CASSIETTGFYGYTF	TGTGCCAGTAGTATCGAAACGACAGGGTTCTATGGCTACACCTTC
TRBV5-4	TRBD2	TRBJ2-1	.	CASSLTSGSVNEQFF	TGTGCCAGCAGCCTTACTAGCGGGAGTGTAAATGAGCAGTTCTTC
TRBV5-1	.	TRBJ1-3	.	CASSSHNGNAGNTIYF	TGCGCCAGCAGCTCCCATAACGGGAATGCGGGAAACACCATATATTTT
TRBV11-2	.	TRBJ2-1	.	CASIPGDYINEQFF	TGTGCCAGCATCCCAGGGGACTACATCAATGAGCAGTTCTTC
TRBV19	.	TRBJ1-1	.	CASSSPAPTVEAFF	TGTGCCAGTAGTAGTCCCGCTCCTACGGTTGAAGCTTTCTTT
TRBV5-4	TRBD1	TRBJ1-2	.	CASSPGQGADGYTF	TGTGCCAGCAGCCCGGGACAGGGGGCTGATGGCTACACCTTC
TRBV9	.	TRBJ2-1	.	CASGSAVVQFF	TGTGCCAGCGGTTCCGCGGTTGTGCAGTTCTTC
TRBV5-5	.	TRBJ2-2	.	CASNHRTPGGTGELFF	TGTGCCAGCAACCATCGAACCCCCGGGGGCACCGGGGAGCTGTTTTTT
TRBV20-1	TRBD2	TRBJ2-1	.	CSASLGRAYNEQFF	TGCAGTGCTAGTTTGGGGAGGGCCTACAATGAGCAGTTCTTC
TRBV18	.	TRBJ1-2	.	CASSPKIEQNYGYTF	TGTGCCAGCTCACCAAAAATAGAACAGAACTATGGCTACACCTTC
TRBV27	TRBD1	TRBJ1-6	once	CASSPPTGNSPLHF	TGTGCCAGCAGTCCCCCGACAGGGAATTCACCCCTCCACTTT
TRBV4-3	.	TRBJ2-7	.	CASSQDPTGTEQYF	TGCGCCAGCAGCCAAGATCCGACAGGCACCGAGCAGTACTTC
TRBV25-1	.	TRBJ1-4	few	CASSEGGTNEKLFF	TGTGCCAGCAGTGAAGGGGGAACTAATGAAAAACTGTTTTTT
TRBV10-3	TRBD2	TRBJ2-1	.	CATTPAGGSYNEQFF	TGTGCCACCACGCCTGCGGGGGGGTCCTACAATGAGCAGTTCTTC
TRBV11-2	TRBD1	TRBJ1-2	.	CASSSGQFYGYTF	TGTGCCAGCAGCTCGGGACAGTTCTATGGCTACACCTTC
TRBV4-2	.	TRBJ1-2	.	CASSQESPQNYGYTF	TGTGCCAGCAGCCAAGAGAGTCCTCAAAACTATGGCTACACCTTC
TRBV7-3	.	TRBJ2-5	.	CASSLVPGNQETQYF	TGTGCCAGCAGCTTAGTCCCAGGGAACCAAGAGACCCAGTACTTC
TRBV6-4	.	TRBJ1-3	.	CASSDKSTGDSGNTIYF	TGTGCCAGCAGTGACAAATCTACTGGAGACTCTGGAAACACCATATATTTT
TRBV19	TRBD1	TRBJ2-5	.	CASSIDPLRTGGNWKETQYF	TGTGCCAGTAGTATAGATCCCCTTCGGACAGGGGGGAATTGGAAGGAGACCCAGTACTTC
TRBV7-9	.	TRBJ2-7	.	CASSSAGWYEQYF	TGTGCCAGCAGCTCCGCTGGCTGGTACGAGCAGTACTTC
TRBV12-3/TRBV12-4	.	TRBJ1-1	few	CASSRDKNTEAFF	TGTGCCAGCAGTCGTGACAAGAACACTGAAGCTTTCTTT
TRBV2	.	TRBJ1-2	.	CASRGANYGYTF	TGTGCCAGCAGGGGGGCTAACTATGGCTACACCTTC
TRBV5-1	TRBD2	TRBJ2-5	once	CASSLDSSGGRWETQYF	TGCGCCAGCAGCTTGGATAGTAGCGGGGGTCGATGGGAGACCCAGTACTTC
TRBV18	.	TRBJ2-3	.	CASSPPSLDTQYF	TGTGCCAGCTCACCACCGTCTTTAGATACGCAGTATTTT
TRBV7-9	TRBD2	TRBJ2-5	.	CASHASGGETQYF	TGTGCCAGCCACGCTAGCGGGGGAGAGACCCAGTACTTC
TRBV4-3	TRBD1	TRBJ1-1	.	CASSRETGGGTEAFF	TGCGCCAGCAGCCGTGAGACAGGGGGAGGGACTGAAGCTTTCTTT
TRBV6-5	TRBD2	TRBJ2-5	.	CASSDSSGEETQYF	TGTGCCAGCAGCGACTCTAGCGGAGAAGAGACCCAGTACTTC
TRBV5-4	TRBD2	TRBJ2-5	.	CASSLPGLAAQETQYF	TGTGCCAGCAGCTTGCCGGGACTAGCGGCACAAGAGACCCAGTACTTC
TRBV4-1	.	TRBJ2-2	once	CASSHGAGELFF	TGCGCCAGCAGCCATGGGGCCGGGGAGCTGTTTTTT
TRBV2	TRBD2	TRBJ2-7	.	CASNGGTSGSRPPYEQYF	TGTGCCAGCAACGGGGGGACTAGCGGGAGTCGGCCCCCCTACGAGCAGTACTTC
TRBV3-1/TRBV3-2	.	TRBJ2-1	.	CASSPAWGEQFF	TGTGCCAGCAGCCCGGCCTGGGGTGAGCAGTTCTTC
TRBV28	.	TRBJ2-3	.	CASSFRGRPTDTQYF	TGTGCCAGCAGTTTCCGGGGCAGACCGACAGATACGCAGTATTTT
TRBV10-1	TRBD1	TRBJ1-1	.	CASSERIFGTGGTEAFF	TGCGCCAGCAGTGAAAGGATTTTCGGGACAGGGGGGACTGAAGCTTTCTTT
TRBV6-2/TRBV6-3	TRBD1	TRBJ1-1	.	CASSYSTGTVNTEAFF	TGTGCCAGCAGTTACTCGACGGGGACAGTGAACACTGAAGCTTTCTTT
TRBV9	.	TRBJ1-5	.	CASNAMGLNQPQHF	TGTGCCAGCAACGCTATGGGACTCAATCAGCCCCAGCATTTT